A selection of T cell receptor beta chains follows, all from one sample in a study of blood T cells in healthy people across ages. In TCRdb, the 5' RACE reads were re-called with MiXCR into one record per CDR3 protein. The sample holds 550,000 to 600,000 distinct CDR3 sequences, 27% seen once. The sequencing input was blood. The receptor set was obtained from a woman in her seventies in good health. Both conserved end residues are part of each CDR3. Each record gives: CDR3 DNA, CDR3 protein, J gene, D gene, CDR3 length, V gene, clone size. D genes are given only for firm matches. Part of the rows lack a size; the others show once, few, many or a class for expanded clones.

CDR3nt: TGCAGCGTTCTCCCCAATACAGATACGCAGTATTTT
CDR3aa: CSVLPNTDTQYF
j_gene: TRBJ2-3
d_gene: NA
len: 12
v_gene: TRBV29-1
abundance: NA

CDR3nt: TGCAGCGTTGAAGGGACGGACAGGGTGGCTTTCTTT
CDR3aa: CSVEGTDRVAFF
j_gene: TRBJ1-1
d_gene: TRBD1
len: 12
v_gene: TRBV29-1
abundance: NA

CDR3nt: TGCGCCAGCAGCCCCGGACAGGAGAACACTGAAGCTCTCTTT
CDR3aa: CASSPGQENTEALF
j_gene: TRBJ1-1
d_gene: TRBD1
len: 14
v_gene: TRBV5-1
abundance: few

CDR3nt: TGTGCCAGCAGCTCACATGAGACCCAGTACTTC
CDR3aa: CASSSHETQYF
j_gene: TRBJ2-5
d_gene: NA
len: 11
v_gene: TRBV7-2
abundance: few

CDR3nt: TGCAGTGCTAGAGATTTCGAGTCCCTCTACGAGCAGTACTTC
CDR3aa: CSARDFESLYEQYF
j_gene: TRBJ2-7
d_gene: NA
len: 14
v_gene: TRBV20-1
abundance: NA

CDR3nt: TGTGCCAGCAGCCCTCGGGGGACGCCCTCCTATGGCTACACCTTC
CDR3aa: CASSPRGTPSYGYTF
j_gene: TRBJ1-2
d_gene: NA
len: 15
v_gene: TRBV3-1
abundance: few

CDR3nt: TGTGCCAGCAGCAAAGTAAAACGGGGACGGCAGTACTTC
CDR3aa: CASSKVKRGRQYF
j_gene: TRBJ2-7
d_gene: NA
len: 13
v_gene: TRBV21-1
abundance: NA

CDR3nt: TGCGCCAGCAGCTTGGGTTCAAACTCTGGGGCCAACGTCCTGACTTTC
CDR3aa: CASSLGSNSGANVLTF
j_gene: TRBJ2-6
d_gene: NA
len: 16
v_gene: TRBV5-1
abundance: few

CDR3nt: TGCAGTGCGTTACAGGGCTCGGAAGAGACCCAGTACTTC
CDR3aa: CSALQGSEETQYF
j_gene: TRBJ2-5
d_gene: NA
len: 13
v_gene: TRBV20-1
abundance: NA

CDR3nt: TGTGCCAGCAGCCCCGGAGGGGATACGCAGTATTTT
CDR3aa: CASSPGGDTQYF
j_gene: TRBJ2-3
d_gene: NA
len: 12
v_gene: TRBV7-3
abundance: many

CDR3nt: TGTGCCAGCAGCCCTACTAGCGGGGGGCACTACGAGCAGTACTTC
CDR3aa: CASSPTSGGHYEQYF
j_gene: TRBJ2-7
d_gene: TRBD2
len: 15
v_gene: TRBV7-6
abundance: many

CDR3nt: TGTGCCAGCAGTTTGTTGGGGTTTAGCAATCAGCCCCAGCATTTT
CDR3aa: CASSLLGFSNQPQHF
j_gene: TRBJ1-5
d_gene: NA
len: 15
v_gene: TRBV2
abundance: NA

CDR3nt: TGTGCCAGCAGCTTAGCGCTTGGGGCCGAGACCCAGTACTTC
CDR3aa: CASSLALGAETQYF
j_gene: TRBJ2-5
d_gene: NA
len: 14
v_gene: TRBV7-2
abundance: NA

CDR3nt: TGTGCCAGCAGTCAAATGGGACAGGGTAGGGAGACCCAGTACTTC
CDR3aa: CASSQMGQGRETQYF
j_gene: TRBJ2-5
d_gene: TRBD1
len: 15
v_gene: TRBV2
abundance: NA

CDR3nt: TGTGCCAGCAGCGCGCAGGCAGGGGGTTCGTGGGGCTACACCTTC
CDR3aa: CASSAQAGGSWGYTF
j_gene: TRBJ1-2
d_gene: TRBD1
len: 15
v_gene: TRBV9
abundance: NA

CDR3nt: TGTGCCAGCAGCTCCAGAAGTCGGGACAGGGGCCGGGCGGCCTCTGGAAACACCATATATTTT
CDR3aa: CASSSRSRDRGRAASGNTIYF
j_gene: TRBJ1-3
d_gene: TRBD1
len: 21
v_gene: TRBV11-1
abundance: few

CDR3nt: TGTGCCAGCAGTCCCGGGACAGTTGCAACTAATGAAAAACTGTTTTTT
CDR3aa: CASSPGTVATNEKLFF
j_gene: TRBJ1-4
d_gene: TRBD1
len: 16
v_gene: TRBV27
abundance: NA

CDR3nt: TGCAGTGCCAAGCGGGGGAACCAAGAGACCCAGTACTTC
CDR3aa: CSAKRGNQETQYF
j_gene: TRBJ2-5
d_gene: TRBD2
len: 13
v_gene: TRBV20-1
abundance: NA

CDR3nt: TGTGCCAGCAGGGAATATCGGACAGACCACGGGCTCTATGGCTACACCTTC
CDR3aa: CASREYRTDHGLYGYTF
j_gene: TRBJ1-2
d_gene: NA
len: 17
v_gene: TRBV6-1
abundance: NA

CDR3nt: TGCGCCAGCACCGTTTTAGGGGGGATGAATGAGCAGTTCTTC
CDR3aa: CASTVLGGMNEQFF
j_gene: TRBJ2-1
d_gene: NA
len: 14
v_gene: TRBV5-1
abundance: few

CDR3nt: TGTGCCAGCAGTTTTGGGGCCGTATCTTACAATGAGCAGTTCTTC
CDR3aa: CASSFGAVSYNEQFF
j_gene: TRBJ2-1
d_gene: NA
len: 15
v_gene: TRBV12-3/TRBV12-4
abundance: NA

CDR3nt: TGCAGTGCTAGAGATCCACAGGCCCAGCGAGAGACCCAGTACTTC
CDR3aa: CSARDPQAQRETQYF
j_gene: TRBJ2-5
d_gene: NA
len: 15
v_gene: TRBV20-1
abundance: few

CDR3nt: TGTGCCACCACTTCTAAGGTCGGGGAGCTGTTTTTT
CDR3aa: CATTSKVGELFF
j_gene: TRBJ2-2
d_gene: NA
len: 12
v_gene: TRBV2
abundance: few